This entry lists 15 T cell receptor beta chains sequenced from one sample in a study of T cells in Graves' hyperthyroidism and ophthalmopathy. RNA transcripts gave rise to amplified TCR beta CDR3 regions. Carried out on the TCR CDR3, a first-round RT-PCR used the HTBI primer set. A single record per CDR3 protein comes from TCRdb applying MiXCR to the multiplex PCR reads. Of more than 300,000 distinct CDR3 sequences detected, about a fifth appear once; the ten largest clones hold 35% to 45%. The sequencing sample was made of blood. These receptor sequences come from a man aged 18 to 29 with Graves' ophthalmopathy.

This clonotype was seen many times. The J gene is TRBJ1-2, the V gene TRBV27, with D tentatively TRBD1 (6 bases). The CDR3 totals 14 residues. Trimming removed 0 bases from V and 6 bases from J, with 11 bases in between. Germline V gives CDR1 MNHEY, CDR2 SMNVEV (reference sequence). The chain's CDR3 is CASSLSGGANGYTF. In DNA form, the CDR3 reads TGTGCCAGCAGTTTATCGGGGGGCGCGAATGGCTACACCTTC.

This clonotype showed up just a few times. The CDR3 spells CASSVGSGTGHTGELFF. DNA for the CDR3: TGTGCCAGCAGCGTGGGTTCCGGGACAGGGCACACCGGGGAGCTGTTTTTT. The V call is TRBV9, the J call TRBJ2-2; 9 nucleotides align to TRBD1. The CDR3 consists of 17 residues. With 2 bases clipped from V and 3 bases from J, the junction kept 8 bases outside the gene matches. CDR1 and CDR2 (germline): SGDLS, YYNGEE. Full variable domain (missing parts from reference TRBV9 and TRBJ2-2): DSGVTQTPKHLITATGQRVTLRCSPRSGDLSVYWYQQSLDQGLQFLIQYYNGEERAKGNILERFSAQQFPDLHSELNLSSLELGDSALYFCASSVGSGTGHTGELFFGEGSRLTVL.

V gene TRBV7-9 combines with J gene TRBJ1-2; D perhaps matches TRBD1 (6 bases). There are 15 residues in the CDR3. V gave up 5 bases and J gave up 2 bases, with 15 bases separating them. Per germline, CDR1 SEHNR and CDR2 FQNEAQ (reference sequence). The CDR3 is CASSKIQGPNYGYTF. Written as DNA, the CDR3 is TGTGCCAGCAGCAAAATACAGGGTCCCAACTATGGCTACACCTTC.

This clonotype was seen repeatedly, ten times or more. This rearrangement joins TRBV18 to TRBJ1-1; possible D gene TRBD1, 6 bases. Germline V lookup: CDR1 KGHSH, CDR2 LQKENI. The V and J ends lost 6 bases and 1 base respectively, with 18 bases between them. The CDR3 has 16 amino acids. The CDR3 DNA follows: TGTGCCAGCTCCCCTGACAGGAACGGAGGGAACACTGAAGCTTTCTTT. Translated, it gives CASSPDRNGGNTEAFF. The variable domain in full, with the rest retrieved from reference TRBV18 and TRBJ1-1, is NAGVMQNPRHLVRRRGQEARLRCSPMKGHSHVYWYRQLPEEGLKFMVYLQKENIIDESGMPKERFSAEFPKEGPSILRIQQVVRGDSAAYFCASSPDRNGGNTEAFFGQGTRLTVV.

CDR3 bases: TGTGCCAGCAGTCGTCCGACTAGCGGGGCCACAGATACGCAGTATTTT. Translating it yields CASSRPTSGATDTQYF. V usage is TRBV2 and J usage is TRBJ2-3; 11 nucleotides agree with TRBD2. Germline CDR1 and CDR2: SNHLY and FYNNEI. V lost 5 bases and J lost 2; bases outside the gene matches: 6. This CDR3 region has 16 residues.

J is TRBJ2-7 and V is TRBV29-1; unclear D gene. The germline V and J ends were trimmed by 7 bases and 4 bases, with 11 bases remaining between them. The CDR3 has 11 amino acids. Germline V lookup: CDR1 SQVTM, CDR2 ANQGSEA. CDR3 sequence reads: CSGWAGYEQYF. DNA for the CDR3: TGCAGCGGCTGGGCCGGGTACGAGCAGTACTTC.

This chain uses TRBV5-1 with TRBJ2-5, with D perhaps TRBD1 or TRBD2 (6 bases each). V was clipped by 2 bases and J by 5 bases, with 16 bases between them. The germline CDR1 and CDR2 sequences are SGHRS and YFSETQ. This CDR3 comprises 15 residues. The CDR3 DNA reads TGCGCCAGCAGCTTCGCGGGACATGTGTTGGAGACCCAGTACTTC. Translation: CASSFAGHVLETQYF.

The chain uses TRBV7-9 and TRBJ2-5, with 16 bases that match TRBD2. The CDR3 contains 17 residues. Trimming at V came to 7 bases and at J to 5 bases, leaving 10 bases not matched to a gene. Germline assignment: CDR1 SEHNR and CDR2 FQNEAQ (reference sequence). The CDR3 region is CASTNGTSGGVEETQYF. The CDR3 DNA follows: TGTGCCAGCACCAACGGGACTAGCGGGGGGGTTGAGGAGACCCAGTACTTC.

The chain is built from TRBV3-1 and TRBJ2-7; 12 positions match TRBD2. The CDR3 consists of 15 residues. Germline CDR1 and CDR2: LGHDT and YNNKEL (reference sequence). J gave up 4 bases and V 4 bases, and 5 bases lay outside the gene matches. The CDR3 nucleotides are TGTGCCAGCAGCCGACTAGCGGGGGCGCAATACGAGCAGTACTTC. Translated: CASSRLAGAQYEQYF.

This clonotype appeared a few times. This may come from a read error, since a much larger clone is one base off. The chain joins TRBV6-1 to TRBJ1-1, with a weak D call TRBD1 (5 bases). Trimming took off 8 bases at V and 1 base at J, with 11 bases between the two ends. The CDR3 length is 13 residues. CDR1 and CDR2 (germline): MNHNS, SASEGT. CDR3: CASGGSRNTEAFF. For the CDR3, the DNA is TGTGCCAGCGGGGGGAGTCGGAACACTGAAGCTTTCTTT.

This clonotype was picked up one time. A much bigger clone sits one base away, suggesting this may be a read error. This chain joins TRBV27 and TRBJ1-6; 9 bases align to TRBD1. V was clipped by 5 bases and J by 6 bases; unmatched bases: 8. Germline-derived CDR1 and CDR2 are MNHEY and SMNVEV (reference sequence). The CDR3 is 16 amino acids. CDR3 region: CASSIQGAFRNSPLHF. The CDR3 coding sequence is TGTGCCAGCAGTATACAGGGGGCCTTCCGTAATTCACCCCTCCACTTT.

This clonotype was observed a handful of times. The chain has TRBV2 and TRBJ2-5; 14 nucleotides agree with TRBD2. Trimming at V came to 5 bases and at J to 4 bases, leaving 6 bases not matched to a gene. The length of the CDR3 is 16 residues. The germline CDR1 and CDR2 sequences are SNHLY and FYNNEI. CDR3 sequence: CASSFRTSGGIETQYF. For the CDR3, the DNA is TGTGCCAGCAGTTTCCGGACTAGCGGGGGGATAGAGACCCAGTACTTC.

This clonotype was detected only a few times. The rearrangement links TRBV20-1 to TRBJ1-2; D may be TRBD1 (6 bases). The CDR3 is made up of 14 amino acids. Germline V gene sequence: CDR1 DFQATT, CDR2 SNEGSKA (reference sequence). V gave up 6 bases and J gave up 4 bases, with 18 bases separating them. Here the CDR3 DNA reads TGCAGTGCGGTAGGGGGGTTGGGAGGCTATGGCTACACCTTC. Translation: CSAVGGLGGYGYTF.

The rearrangement joins TRBV10-3 to TRBJ1-4; D unclear. Germline V gene sequence: CDR1 ENHRY, CDR2 SYGVKD. The V and J ends lost 3 bases and 5 bases respectively, with 10 bases between them. The CDR3 is made up of 14 amino acids. CDR3 coding DNA: TGTGCCATCAGTGACGGTACGCGGAATGAAAAACTGTTTTTT. As protein: CAISDGTRNEKLFF.

The V and J genes are TRBV24-1 and TRBJ2-7; 9 nucleotides line up with TRBD2. With V trimmed by 4 bases and J by 5 bases, 5 bases remained unmatched. The CDR3 contains 14 residues. CDR1 and CDR2 (germline): KGHDR, SFDVKD. This CDR3 reads CATSESGGIHEQYF. The CDR3 DNA is TGTGCCACCAGTGAGAGCGGGGGGATCCACGAGCAGTACTTC.